The present T cell receptor beta chain was sequenced within a study of cytomegalovirus exposure and HLA in healthy donors. Note on this clone: Its specificity is unknown.

Regarding the study as a whole: A classifier reportedly called cytomegalovirus status with high sensitivity and specificity. Among donors in an Asian-associated ancestry cluster, a later analysis reportedly found fewer N-insertions than the approximately 670-donor mean. On later analysis, the bulk of CMV-associated TCR beta chains appeared to be HLA-restricted.

13 Jbeta primers and 60 Vbeta primers were used for the PCR. Sequenced by immunoSEQ multiplex PCR; TCRdb stores in-frame clones only, minus some. This table has roughly 140,000 clones, over 60% appearing once. The CDR3 contains 12 residues. CDR1 and CDR2 (germline): SNHLY, FYNNEI. V gave up 9 bases and J gave up 1 base, with 10 bases separating them. Donors had nominal health at sampling but likely had unrecorded immune exposures. The TCR was taken from a male donor in good health and CMV-seronegative. Sequencing used PBMCs. The chain uses TRBV2 and TRBJ2-7; D is uncertain. The CDR3 region is CASGQLSYEQYF. In nucleotides, the CDR3 is TGTGCCAGTGGGCAGCTTTCCTACGAGCAGTACTTC.